The next 22 T cell receptor beta chains were all read from a single sample in a study of CXCR3-negative and CXCR3-positive naive CD8 T cells (dated by TCRdb to between 2017 and 2020). The data were produced on a NextSeq 550. The Human TCR Profiling Kit (MiLaboratory) was used to make UMI-labeled 5' RACE TRB cDNA libraries. Reprocessed by TCRdb, the reads give a single entry per CDR3 protein sequence, without DNA. The table for this sample records tens of thousands of distinct CDR3 sequences. About 4.5% of the sample is in the top ten clones. The specimen was naive CXCR3- CD8+ T cells from blood. The sample's cell subset or site, from its label and the paper: CD45RO-CCR7+CD27+CD95- naive CD8+ T cells lacking CXCR3 (TNR3-). All receptors derive from a human donor in good health. Some clones in this sample may be carry-over from other donors' samples.

The V call is TRBV6-1, the J call TRBJ2-1; TCRdb names TRBD1, which stays unverified in the absence of DNA. Germline-derived CDR1 and CDR2 are MNHNS and SASEGT. This CDR3 contains 15 residues. CDR3 in amino acids: CASSLNSDKDNEQFF.

The rearrangement links TRBV7-8 to TRBJ2-1. Germline CDR1 reads SGHVS; CDR2 reads FQNEAQ. The CDR3 runs 15 residues. CDR3 in amino acids: CASSLAVGPVVEQFF.

The chain combines TRBV29-1 with TRBJ2-7. The CDR3 totals 14 residues. The germline CDR1 and CDR2 sequences are SQVTM and ANQGSEA. CDR3 loop: CSVEEVGGFYEQYF.

J is TRBJ2-1 and V is TRBV7-3; TCRdb names TRBD2, which stays unverified in the absence of DNA. The V gene's germline CDR1 is SGHTA and CDR2 FQGTGA. This CDR3 is built from 15 residues. CDR3 region: CASSSSGVSYNEQFF.

V gene TRBV7-9 combines with J gene TRBJ2-7. The CDR3 has 12 residues. Looked up from germline, CDR1 is SEHNR and CDR2 is FQNEAQ (reference sequence). This CDR3 is CASSLRSYEQYF.

This CDR3 is CASSYVSGSETQYF. V and J are TRBV6-6 and TRBJ2-5; the TRBD1 assignment by TCRdb is unverifiable without DNA. The V gene's germline CDR1 is MNHNY and CDR2 SVGAGI (reference sequence). The CDR3 consists of 14 residues.

CDR3 in amino acids: CSVVGGSNEQFF. V gene TRBV29-1 combines with J gene TRBJ2-1; TCRdb picks TRBD2, but there is no DNA to check that call. There are 12 residues in the CDR3. Germline V gene lookup returns CDR1 SQVTM and CDR2 ANQGSEA.

The chain links TRBV7-6 to TRBJ1-6; the TCRdb D gene call, TRBD1, has no DNA to confirm it. The CDR3 contains 16 residues. Germline CDR1 and CDR2: SGHVS and FNYEAQ. This chain's CDR3 is CASSLVAGGYNSPLHF.

The chain links TRBV24-1 to TRBJ2-7. CDR1 and CDR2 (germline): KGHDR, SFDVKD. This CDR3 region has 17 residues. CDR3 amino acids: CATSEDNNDTRPYEQYF.

The rearrangement joins TRBV4-3 to TRBJ2-1. The germline V gene encodes CDR1 LGHNA and CDR2 YSLEER. The CDR3 sequence is 15 residues long. CDR3 loop: CASSQSSSSYNEQFF.

The chain joins TRBV29-1 to TRBJ2-2. CDR1 SQVTM and CDR2 ANQGSEA come from the germline V gene. The length of the CDR3 is 12 residues. CDR3 residues: CSVAEKTGELFF.

The rearrangement joins TRBV29-1 to TRBJ2-5; TCRdb returns TRBD2, unconfirmable since there is no DNA. CDR1 is SQVTM and CDR2 is ANQGSEA in the germline V gene. There are 13 residues in the CDR3. Here the CDR3 reads CSFGRAGTKTQYF.

The chain's CDR3 is CASRLTGNYNEQFF. The J gene is TRBJ2-1, the V gene TRBV19; TCRdb reports TRBD1, a call that lacks DNA to check it against. This CDR3 is 14 amino acids long. The germline V gene encodes CDR1 LNHDA and CDR2 SQIVND (reference sequence).

This chain joins TRBV28 and TRBJ1-1; the TRBD1 assignment by TCRdb is unverifiable without DNA. The CDR3 covers 13 residues. Germline V CDR1 and CDR2: MDHEN, SYDVKM. CDR3 loop: CASRHRGLTEAFF.

The chain has TRBV12-3 or TRBV12-4 and TRBJ1-1. The CDR3 is made up of 15 amino acids. Here the CDR3 reads CASSLGGNQNTEAFF.

The rearrangement joins TRBV29-1 to TRBJ2-5. CDR3 length equals 11 residues. CDR1 is SQVTM and CDR2 is ANQGSEA in the germline V gene. This CDR3 reads CSVEDNETQYF.

The chain uses TRBV12-3 or TRBV12-4 and TRBJ1-1. The CDR3 runs to 13 residues. CDR3: CASTLQLNTEAFF.

The chain is built from TRBV5-1 and TRBJ1-1; TCRdb's D call, TRBD1, is unchecked because there is no DNA. CDR1 SGHRS and CDR2 YFSETQ come from the germline V gene. The CDR3 consists of 13 residues. CDR3 amino acids: CASRTGFGTEAFF.

This chain links TRBV9 with TRBJ2-3; as DNA is missing, the TRBD2 call by TCRdb cannot be tested. The CDR3 spans 16 residues. Germline CDR1 SGDLS, CDR2 YYNGEE. The CDR3 here is CASSVRLVDSTDTQYF. The variable domain in full, completed from reference TRBV9 and TRBJ2-3, reads DSGVTQTPKHLITATGQRVTLRCSPRSGDLSVYWYQQSLDQGLQFLIQYYNGEERAKGNILERFSAQQFPDLHSELNLSSLELGDSALYFCASSVRLVDSTDTQYFGPGTRLTVL.

This rearrangement joins TRBV29-1 to TRBJ2-5; the D call from TCRdb, TRBD1, cannot be confirmed without DNA. CDR1 SQVTM and CDR2 ANQGSEA come from the germline V gene. The CDR3 length is 13 residues. CDR3: CSVVGGIQETQYF.

The chain employs TRBV27 and TRBJ1-5; the D call from TCRdb, TRBD1, cannot be confirmed without DNA. This CDR3 contains 15 residues. In germline, CDR1 is MNHEY, CDR2 SMNVEV (reference sequence). The CDR3 spells CASSLDGRDNQPQHF.

The rearrangement links TRBV12-3 or TRBV12-4 to TRBJ2-3. The CDR3 has 14 amino acids. The CDR3 protein is CASSLAVESDTQYF.